A single sample gave rise to the 5 T cell receptor beta chains below, sequenced in a study of CD8 T cells in ankylosing spondylitis. Notes on the study in general: One TCR beta motif, made up of 7 or 8 highly homologous variants, appeared characteristic of ankylosing spondylitis blood.

TCRdb passed the 5' RACE reads through MiXCR, listing each CDR3 protein once. The sample consists of 200,000 to 250,000 distinct CDR3 sequences, around 18% of them appearing once. The antigens for these receptors are not known. The sample comprised blood, either unsorted or a sorted T cell fraction (not recorded which). These receptors were obtained from a male donor with ankylosing spondylitis.

This clonotype occurred a few times. The rearrangement links TRBV12-3 or TRBV12-4 to TRBJ2-5; unclear D gene. CDR3 length: 14 amino acids. Trimming removed 3 bases from V and 5 bases from J, with 13 bases in between. The CDR3 sequence is CASSLLGLVETQYF. The CDR3 region has the DNA TGTGCCAGCAGTTTGTTAGGGCTGGTGGAGACCCAGTACTTC.

The V gene is TRBV15, the J gene TRBJ2-3; 7 bases fit TRBD1. This CDR3 is 14 amino acids long. Germline CDR1 and CDR2: LNHNV and YYDKDF (reference sequence). Trimming took 1 base from V and 5 from J; bases not matched to a gene: 3. The CDR3 DNA follows: TGTGCCACCAGCAGAGCCTGGACAGGAGATACGCAGTATTTT. It encodes CATSRAWTGDTQYF.

The chain links TRBV7-6 to TRBJ2-1; D is uncertain. Trimming pared 2 bases from V and 5 bases from J, leaving 7 bases between. In germline, CDR1 is SGHVS, CDR2 FNYEAQ. The CDR3 spans 13 residues. CDR3 residues: CASSLPTDNEQFF. DNA for the CDR3: TGTGCCAGCAGCTTACCAACAGACAATGAGCAGTTCTTC.

The genes are TRBV14 and TRBJ2-1, with D unclear. The CDR3 totals 20 residues. Germline V gives CDR1 SGHDN, CDR2 FVKESK. V lost 2 bases, J lost 4 bases, and 27 bases lay in between. In nucleotides, the CDR3 is TGTGCCAGCAGCCAACTTGATTTGGGGTCCCAAACCGGAGCATACAATGAGCAGTTCTTC. This translates into CASSQLDLGSQTGAYNEQFF.

The CDR3 sequence: CASSQELSAMAKNIQYF. CDR3 coding DNA: TGCGCCAGCAGCCAAGAGCTCTCCGCAATGGCCAAAAACATTCAGTACTTC. The chain employs TRBV4-1 and TRBJ2-4; no clear D gene. The CDR3 is 17 amino acids. V was cut by 0 bases and J by 1 base, with 13 bases left in between. From germline, CDR1 is MGHRA and CDR2 YSYEKL.